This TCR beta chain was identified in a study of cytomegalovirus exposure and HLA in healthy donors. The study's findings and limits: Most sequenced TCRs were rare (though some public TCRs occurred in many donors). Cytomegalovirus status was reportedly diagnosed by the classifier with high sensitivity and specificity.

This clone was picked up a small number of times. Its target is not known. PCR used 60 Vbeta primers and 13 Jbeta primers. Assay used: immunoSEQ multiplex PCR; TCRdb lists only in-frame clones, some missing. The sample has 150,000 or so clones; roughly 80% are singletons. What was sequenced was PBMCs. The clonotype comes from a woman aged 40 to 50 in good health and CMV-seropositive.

CDR3 region: CASSYGGTGTYGYTF. Written as DNA, the CDR3 is TGTGCCAGCAGTTATGGCGGGACAGGGACGTATGGCTACACCTTC. The chain combines TRBV6-6 with TRBJ1-2; 9 positions agree with TRBD1. Per the germline V gene, CDR1 is MNHNY and CDR2 is SVGAGI (reference sequence). V lost 3 bases and J lost 5; bases outside the gene matches: 7. The CDR3 length is 15 residues.